This T cell receptor beta chain appears in the sequencing data of a study of ipilimumab plus nivolumab after autologous stem cell transplantation. CDR1 is SGHRS, CDR2 YFSETQ, per germline. Trimming removed 2 bases at V and 4 bases at J, with 13 bases between. The CDR3 extends over 14 amino acids. Patients got ipilimumab 1 mg/kg beginning 14 to 28 days post-transplant. Through week 26, nivolumab 3 mg/kg IV was given weeks 1, 4, 7, 10, then biweekly. Only in-frame clones appear in the TCRdb table, and some are missing; sequencing was by immunoSEQ multiplex PCR. The sample yields about 20,000 clones, nearly 75% seen once.

The sequence was collected from a male donor with diffuse large B-cell lymphoma. This rearrangement joins TRBV5-1 to TRBJ2-7; the D is unclear. Sample: PBMCs, taken in a trial of ipilimumab plus nivolumab as post-transplant consolidation. DNA for the CDR3: TGCGCCAGCAGCTTCGGTGGCCTTATGTACGAGCAGTACTTC. Translating gives CASSFGGLMYEQYF.